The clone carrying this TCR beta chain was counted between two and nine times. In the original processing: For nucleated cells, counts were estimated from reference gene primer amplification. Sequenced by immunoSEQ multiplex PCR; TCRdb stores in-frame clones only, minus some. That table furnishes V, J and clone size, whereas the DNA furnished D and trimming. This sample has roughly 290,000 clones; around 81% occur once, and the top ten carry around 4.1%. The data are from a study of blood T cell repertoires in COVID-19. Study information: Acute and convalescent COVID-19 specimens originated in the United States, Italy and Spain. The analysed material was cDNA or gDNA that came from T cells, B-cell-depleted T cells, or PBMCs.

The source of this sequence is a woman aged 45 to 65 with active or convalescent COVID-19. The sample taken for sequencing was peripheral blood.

This CDR3 is CASSVDRDSPLHF. The CDR3 bases are TGTGCCAGCAGCGTAGACAGGGATTCACCCCTCCACTTT. The genes are TRBV9 and TRBJ1-6; weak D call: TRBD1 (6 bases). CDR3 length: 13 residues. Germline CDR1 and CDR2: SGDLS and YYNGEE. The V end was cut by 0 bases, the J end by 8 bases, with 6 bases between.